These 20 T cell receptor beta chains originate from one sample sequenced in a study of cytomegalovirus exposure and HLA in healthy donors. Primers included in the PCR were 60 Vbeta and 13 Jbeta primers. Assay: immunoSEQ multiplex PCR; the TCRdb copy retains only in-frame clones and omits some. The sample contains under 85,000 clones, 55% to 75% of which appear only once. What was sequenced was PBMCs. The receptors originated from a man aged 35 to 55 in good health and CMV-seropositive.

This clone was seen just once. This chain joins TRBV15 and TRBJ1-4, with D hard to call. In germline, CDR1 is LNHNV, CDR2 YYDKDF (reference sequence). V shed 3 bases and J shed 3 bases, with 11 bases lying between them. This CDR3 has 15 residues. The CDR3 reads CATSRAWGANEKLFF. DNA of the CDR3: TGTGCCACCAGCAGGGCCTGGGGAGCTAATGAAAAACTGTTTTTT.

This clone was detected a few times. V gene TRBV11-2 combines with J gene TRBJ2-1, with unresolved D. V was trimmed by 1 base and J by 4 bases, leaving 5 bases between them. Germline assignment: CDR1 SGHAT and CDR2 FQNNGV. The CDR3 is made up of 13 amino acids. This CDR3 reads CASSLAQYNEQFF. CDR3 nucleotides: TGTGCCAGCAGCTTAGCACAGTACAATGAGCAGTTCTTC.

This clone came up a few times. The J gene is TRBJ2-5, the V gene TRBV2, with a tentative D call TRBD1 (5 bases). The end of the DNA fits TRBJ2-7 better, so the J call may be wrong. The CDR3 loop spans 13 amino acids. Germline-derived CDR1 and CDR2 are SNHLY and FYNNEI. CDR3 sequence reads: CASRATGPYEQYF. The CDR3 nucleotides read TGTGCCAGCAGGGCAACAGGTCCCTACGAGCAGTACTTC.

The chain couples TRBV6-6 to TRBJ2-3, with D possibly TRBD2 on 6 matching bases. The germline V gene encodes CDR1 MNHNY and CDR2 SVGAGI (reference sequence). CDR3 length: 15 amino acids. The ends were cut back, 0 bases at V and 6 bases at J, with 13 bases in the middle. The CDR3 region is CASSYSTGVGDTQYF. The CDR3 DNA is TGTGCCAGCAGTTACTCGACGGGAGTGGGGGATACGCAGTATTTT.

This clone has only a few counts. V and J are TRBV21-1 and TRBJ1-4. TRBV21-1 is recorded as a pseudogene. The CDR3 is 16 amino acids. The CDR3 bases are TGTGCCAGCAGCGCCCGCGGGTTGGTAGGGCGGGAAAAACTGTTTTTT. Encoded protein: CASSARGLVGREKLFF.

The chain is built from TRBV11-2 and TRBJ2-1; TRBD2 matches 9 bases. The ends lost 2 bases at V and 7 bases at J; junction bases unmatched: 9. The CDR3 has 16 residues. The germline V gene has CDR1 SGHAT and CDR2 FQNNGV. The CDR3 sequence: CASSLQPGLASNEQFF. CDR3 in DNA: TGTGCCAGCAGCTTACAACCGGGACTAGCTAGTAATGAGCAGTTCTTC. Drawing the rest from reference TRBV11-2 and TRBJ2-1, the complete variable domain is EAGVAQSPRYKIIEKRQSVAFWCNPISGHATLYWYQQILGQGPKLLIQFQNNGVVDDSQLPKDRFSAERLKGVDSTLKIQPAKLEDSAVYLCASSLQPGLASNEQFFGPGTRLTVL.

The chain joins TRBV19 to TRBJ2-1; a possible D gene is TRBD1 (6 bases). The CDR3 has 13 amino acids. Trimming removed 6 bases at V and 5 bases at J, with 11 bases between. The germline V gene has CDR1 LNHDA and CDR2 SQIVND (reference sequence). CDR3 coding DNA: TGTGCCAGTAGCAGGGACACAAACAATGAGCAGTTCTTC. Its translation is CASSRDTNNEQFF.

This chain links TRBV4-3 with TRBJ1-1; the D is unclear. The CDR3 extends over 14 amino acids. V was clipped by 1 base and J by 4 bases, with 10 bases between them. Germline V gene lookup returns CDR1 LGHNA and CDR2 YSLEER. DNA of the CDR3: TGCGCCAGCAGCCAAGCCCAAGCCCCCACTGAAGCTTTCTTT. This gives the protein CASSQAQAPTEAFF.

This clone was counted only a few times. The V and J genes are TRBV5-1 and TRBJ2-2; 7 nucleotides agree with TRBD2. Per germline, CDR1 SGHRS and CDR2 YFSETQ. Trimming cost V 0 bases and J 7 bases; bases outside gene matches: 3. CDR3 length: 14 residues. The CDR3 DNA reads TGCGCCAGCAGCTTGGAACGGGAGGTCGGGGAGCTGTTTTTT. Its protein product is CASSLEREVGELFF.

The genes are TRBV9 and TRBJ2-5; 9 bases are shared with TRBD2. Unmatched junction bases numbered 11, after V lost 4 bases and J lost 4 bases. This CDR3 contains 16 residues. The germline V gene has CDR1 SGDLS and CDR2 YYNGEE. CDR3 in amino acids: CASSPGGLAGRETQYF. The CDR3, as DNA: TGTGCCAGCAGCCCTGGGGGGCTAGCGGGGAGAGAGACCCAGTACTTC.

V usage is TRBV6-5 and J usage is TRBJ2-3; no reliable D call. In germline, CDR1 is MNHEY, CDR2 SVGAGI. This CDR3 has 16 residues. The V end was cut by 2 bases, the J end by 3 bases, with 15 bases between. The CDR3 spells CASSYTGDYYTDTQYF. CDR3 nucleotide sequence: TGTGCCAGCAGTTACACCGGTGATTACTATACAGATACGCAGTATTTT.

The CDR3 protein is CASGFGELFF. In DNA form, the CDR3 reads TGTGCCAGCGGGTTCGGGGAGCTGTTTTTT. J is TRBJ2-2 and V is TRBV19; D gene unclear. V was pared by 9 bases and J by 7 bases, with 6 bases between. The CDR3 covers 10 residues. CDR1 is LNHDA, CDR2 SQIVND, per germline (reference sequence).

The chain recombines TRBV30 with TRBJ1-6, with unresolved D. CDR3 size: 15 residues. Germline V CDR1 and CDR2: GTSNPN, SVGIG (reference sequence). Deletions cut 2 bases from V and 7 bases from J, with 15 bases between. The DNA for the CDR3 is TGTGCCTGGAGTCCGCATGGTGCGGGAAATTCACCCCTCCACTTT. This codes for CAWSPHGAGNSPLHF. The variable domain in full, with the rest retrieved from reference TRBV30 and TRBJ1-6, is SQTIHQWPATLVQPVGSPLSLECTVEGTSNPNLYWYRQAAGRGLQLLFYSVGIGQISSEVPQNLSASRPQDRQFILSSKKLLLSDSGFYLCAWSPHGAGNSPLHFGNGTRLTVT.

The table lists this clone with a few counts. The chain joins TRBV11-2 to TRBJ2-5, with D perhaps TRBD1 (8 bases). Per the germline V gene, CDR1 is SGHAT and CDR2 is FQNNGV. The CDR3 spans 16 residues. Trimming removed 4 bases at V and 5 bases at J, with 20 bases between. The CDR3 is CASSSGGPGGRETQYF. As DNA, the CDR3 is TGTGCCAGCAGCTCGGGGGGCCCAGGGGGCCGGGAGACCCAGTACTTC.

The table lists this clone with a few counts. V and J are TRBV4-2 and TRBJ2-3, with 10 bases aligning to TRBD2. The CDR3 sequence is 20 residues long. The J segment lost 1 base and the V segment lost 0 bases, leaving 13 bases of the junction unmatched. Per germline, CDR1 LGHNA and CDR2 YNFKEQ. The CDR3 DNA sequence: TGTGCCAGCAGCCAAGAAGGTAGCCTAGCGGGAGCTCCTGGCACAGATACGCAGTATTTT. It translates to CASSQEGSLAGAPGTDTQYF.

The chain employs TRBV30 and TRBJ2-2; 8 nucleotides agree with TRBD1. Trimming cost V 3 bases and J 3 bases; bases outside gene matches: 6. CDR1 GTSNPN and CDR2 SVGIG come from the germline V gene (reference sequence). The CDR3 consists of 15 residues. The CDR3 region has the DNA TGTGCCTGGAGAAATCAGGGGGCTTACACCGGGGAGCTGTTTTTT. Translating it yields CAWRNQGAYTGELFF. Full variable domain (outside the CDR3, taken from reference TRBV30 and TRBJ2-2): SQTIHQWPATLVQPVGSPLSLECTVEGTSNPNLYWYRQAAGRGLQLLFYSVGIGQISSEVPQNLSASRPQDRQFILSSKKLLLSDSGFYLCAWRNQGAYTGELFFGEGSRLTVL.

The V and J genes are TRBV19 and TRBJ1-2, with 8 nucleotides matching TRBD1. This CDR3 is 15 amino acids long. Germline assignment: CDR1 LNHDA and CDR2 SQIVND (reference sequence). J was trimmed by 4 bases and V by 3 bases; bases with no gene match: 7. CDR3 nucleotide sequence: TGTGCCAGTAGTATCTACAATGACAGGGGCTATGGCTACACCTTC. Its translation is CASSIYNDRGYGYTF.

This clone has just one count. The V and J genes are TRBV10-3 and TRBJ1-1; possible D gene TRBD1, 6 bases. This CDR3 is built from 14 residues. Germline CDR1 reads ENHRY; CDR2 reads SYGVKD. Trimming took off 4 bases at V and 6 bases at J, with 15 bases between the two ends. The CDR3 DNA reads TGTGCCATCAGTGGCGCGGGGAGGGGGGCTGAAGCTTTCTTT. Translated, it gives CAISGAGRGAEAFF.

This chain links TRBV6-5 with TRBJ2-1, with 8 nucleotides matching TRBD2. V lost 6 bases, J lost 1 base, and 5 bases stayed unmatched. This CDR3 is built from 15 residues. Germline V gene sequence: CDR1 MNHEY, CDR2 SVGAGI. DNA of the CDR3: TGTGCCAGCAGCGCCGGGGGGGCTTCCTACAATGAGCAGTTCTTC. Its translation: CASSAGGASYNEQFF.

The chain links TRBV27 to TRBJ2-4; 7 nucleotides match TRBD1. V lost 2 bases to trimming and J lost 8 bases; unmatched junction nucleotides: 15. There are 17 residues in the CDR3. The germline CDR1 and CDR2 sequences are MNHEY and SMNVEV (reference sequence). CDR3: CASSLTGVPLAVDIQYF. The DNA of the CDR3 is TGTGCCAGCAGTTTAACAGGGGTTCCCCTCGCTGTGGACATTCAGTACTTC.